A selection of T cell receptor beta chains follows, all from one sample in a study of blood T cell repertoires in COVID-19. The protocol was immunoSEQ multiplex PCR, while the TCRdb copy is restricted to in-frame clones and leaves out a portion. The repertoire holds around 140,000 clones, with approximately 86% as singletons. The sequenced sample consisted of peripheral blood. Receptors were obtained from a woman in her fifties or sixties with acute or convalescent COVID-19. Each CDR3 is given with its conserved first and last residue. Each record gives: D gene, J gene, clone size, V gene, CDR3 protein, CDR3 DNA. A D gene is named only where the DNA matches it firmly. For some rows the clone size is stated as once, few or many, or as a class when expanded; others skip it.

NA TRBJ1-1 NA TRBV19 CASSIVGRGGTEAFF TGTGCCAGTAGTATCGTGGGGCGCGGTGGCACTGAAGCTTTCTTT
NA TRBJ2-3 NA TRBV9 CASSVDSGPSTDTQYF TGTGCCAGCAGCGTAGACAGCGGGCCTAGCACAGATACGCAGTATTTT
NA TRBJ2-5 NA TRBV19 CASSIGRDQETQYF TGTGCCAGTAGTATCGGCAGGGACCAAGAGACCCAGTACTTC
NA TRBJ2-5 NA TRBV18 CASSPPSETQYF TGTGCCAGCTCACCACCGAGTGAGACCCAGTACTTC
TRBD1 TRBJ2-7 NA TRBV11-2 CASTSDRSYEQYF TGTGCCAGCACCTCGGACAGGTCCTACGAGCAGTACTTC
NA TRBJ2-2 few TRBV10-3 CATTGDPTGELFF TGTGCCACCACGGGGGATCCAACCGGGGAGCTGTTTTTT
NA TRBJ2-3 NA TRBV7-9 CASSLKGGVDTQYF TGTGCCAGCAGCTTAAAAGGCGGGGTAGATACGCAGTATTTT
NA TRBJ1-4 NA TRBV27 CASSLSRVGEKLFF TGTGCCAGCAGTTTATCCAGGGTCGGTGAAAAACTGTTTTTT
TRBD1 TRBJ1-1 NA TRBV18 CASSRQGNTEAFF TGTGCCAGCTCACGACAGGGGAACACTGAAGCTTTCTTT
TRBD1 TRBJ2-1 NA TRBV6-4 CASSDSPGQAYNEQFF TGTGCCAGCAGTGACTCCCCGGGACAGGCCTACAATGAGCAGTTCTTC
NA TRBJ2-3 NA TRBV3-1/TRBV3-2 CASSQVSPVGGTDTQYF TGTGCCAGCAGCCAAGTCTCCCCTGTTGGAGGCACAGATACGCAGTATTTT
NA TRBJ2-7 NA TRBV9 CASSVEGNNPPYEQYF TGTGCCAGCAGCGTAGAGGGGAATAATCCCCCCTACGAGCAGTACTTC
NA TRBJ2-3 once TRBV7-2 CASSPAGPTDTQYF TGTGCCAGCAGCCCCGCGGGGCCCACAGATACGCAGTATTTT
NA TRBJ2-3 NA TRBV19 CASRQSVGPSAIDTQYF TGTGCCAGTAGACAGTCGGTGGGTCCATCGGCGATAGATACGCAGTATTTT
TRBD2 TRBJ2-2 NA TRBV6-4 CASRAGLSNTGELFF TGTGCCAGCAGAGCGGGACTTTCGAACACCGGGGAGCTGTTTTTT
NA TRBJ2-6 NA TRBV11-2 CASSLSGSSGANVLTF TGTGCCAGCAGCTTATCGGGAAGCTCTGGGGCCAACGTCCTGACTTTC
NA TRBJ2-1 NA TRBV19 CASSIGAEQFF TGTGCCAGTAGTATCGGTGCTGAGCAGTTCTTC
NA TRBJ2-1 NA TRBV10-1 CASTRLPMYNEQFF TGCGCCAGCACCCGACTCCCTATGTACAATGAGCAGTTCTTC
TRBD2 TRBJ2-3 once TRBV3-1/TRBV3-2 CASSRLAGDSTDTQYF TGTGCCAGCAGCCGACTAGCGGGGGATAGCACAGATACGCAGTATTTT
TRBD1 TRBJ1-4 NA TRBV9 CASSPGGSPATNEKLFF TGTGCCAGCAGCCCAGGGGGCAGCCCTGCAACTAATGAAAAACTGTTTTTT
NA TRBJ2-1 NA TRBV3-1/TRBV3-2 CASSLQGIASYNEQFF TGTGCCAGCAGCCTACAGGGTATCGCTTCCTACAATGAGCAGTTCTTC
TRBD2 TRBJ2-3 NA TRBV5-1 CASSFSGTDTDTQYF TGCGCCAGCAGCTTTAGCGGGACCGACACAGATACGCAGTATTTT
TRBD2 TRBJ2-5 NA TRBV19 CASKPGLAGGLETQYF TGTGCCAGTAAACCTGGACTAGCGGGAGGGTTAGAGACCCAGTACTTC
TRBD1 TRBJ1-2 NA TRBV7-3 CASSFRDRGYGYTF TGTGCCAGCAGCTTCCGGGACAGGGGCTATGGCTACACCTTC
TRBD1 TRBJ1-5 NA TRBV4-1 CASSPGTGVQPQHF TGCGCCAGCAGCCCCGGGACAGGGGTACAGCCCCAGCATTTT
NA TRBJ2-1 NA TRBV9 CASSSGNEQFF TGTGCCAGCAGCTCGGGTAATGAGCAGTTCTTC
TRBD2 TRBJ2-1 NA TRBV3-1/TRBV3-2 CASSRSGGAVDEQFF TGTGCCAGCAGCCGTAGCGGGGGGGCCGTCGATGAGCAGTTCTTC
NA TRBJ1-1 NA TRBV20-1 CSARERTEAFF TGCAGTGCTAGAGAGAGGACTGAAGCTTTCTTT
NA TRBJ1-5 NA TRBV19 CASSPQGQLNQPQHF TGTGCCAGTAGTCCGCAGGGGCAACTTAATCAGCCCCAGCATTTT
NA TRBJ2-1 NA TRBV11-2 CASSPTQRLSYNEQFF TGTGCCAGCAGCCCGACTCAGCGCCTCTCCTACAATGAGCAGTTCTTC
NA TRBJ2-7 NA TRBV12-5 CASGLGAAEQYF TGTGCTAGTGGTTTGGGCGCCGCCGAGCAGTACTTC
NA TRBJ1-1 NA TRBV6-1 CASSDPPETVIEAFF TGTGCCAGCAGTGACCCCCCCGAGACAGTGATTGAAGCTTTCTTT
TRBD2 TRBJ2-2 NA TRBV6-4 CASSELAGSTGELFF TGTGCCAGCAGTGAACTAGCGGGAAGCACCGGGGAGCTGTTTTTT
NA TRBJ1-1 NA TRBV6-6 CASSYLGVGTEAFF TGTGCCAGCAGTTACCTGGGAGTAGGAACTGAAGCTTTCTTT